These 17 T cell receptor beta chains came from one sample sequenced in a study of T cell repertoires in cytomegalovirus infection. Antigen specificity for these receptors is unknown. MiXCR was run by TCRdb on the reads, yielding one entry per CDR3 protein. The data show about 130,000 distinct CDR3 sequences, under 30% seen once. The sample consisted of PBMCs, sequenced either directly or after in vitro stimulation (not recorded which). Every receptor here comes from a human donor in good health (CMV status not recorded). Some clones in this sample may be carry-over from other donors' samples.

This clonotype was picked up a small number of times. CDR3 sequence: CASSFRLAETGADTQYF. DNA of the CDR3: TGTGCCAGCAGTTTTAGACTAGCGGAGACTGGGGCAGATACGCAGTATTTT. This chain joins TRBV12-3 or TRBV12-4 and TRBJ2-3, with TRBD2 matching over 9 bases. The CDR3 runs 17 residues. The V gene end was trimmed by 3 bases and the J gene end by 4 bases; junction bases not matched to a gene: 11.

This clonotype has more than one count but fewer than ten. V and J are TRBV7-2 and TRBJ2-7; TRBD2 agrees at 8 bases. CDR1 and CDR2 (germline): SGHTA, FQGNSA. V was pared by 1 base and J by 7 bases, with 6 bases of the junction left unmatched. The CDR3 totals 14 residues. As DNA, the CDR3 is TGTGCCAGCAGCTTAGTACTAGCGGCACGAGAGCAGTACTTC. Its protein is CASSLVLAAREQYF. Together with reference TRBV7-2 and TRBJ2-7, the CDR3 gives the full variable domain: GAGVSQSPSNKVTEKGKDVELRCDPISGHTALYWYRQSLGQGLEFLIYFQGNSAPDKSGLPSDRFSAERTGGSVSTLTIQRTQQEDSAVYLCASSLVLAAREQYFGPGTRLTVT.

This clonotype was counted ten times or more. The CDR3 spells CASSKTSGSSYNEQFF. The CDR3 DNA follows: TGTGCCAGCAGCAAGACTAGCGGGAGCTCCTACAATGAGCAGTTCTTC. This rearrangement joins TRBV7-2 to TRBJ2-1; 12 bases are shared with TRBD2. The germline V gene encodes CDR1 SGHTA and CDR2 FQGNSA. CDR3 length: 16 amino acids. Germline trimming cut 5 bases from V and 0 bases from J; bases unmatched to any gene: 2. Full variable domain (rest looked up from reference TRBV7-2 and TRBJ2-1): GAGVSQSPSNKVTEKGKDVELRCDPISGHTALYWYRQSLGQGLEFLIYFQGNSAPDKSGLPSDRFSAERTGGSVSTLTIQRTQQEDSAVYLCASSKTSGSSYNEQFFGPGTRLTVL.

This clonotype was found many times. J is TRBJ1-4 and V is TRBV7-2; weak D call: TRBD1 (5 bases). Trimming pared 5 bases from V and 7 bases from J, leaving 20 bases between. The CDR3 has 16 residues. CDR1 is SGHTA and CDR2 is FQGNSA in the germline V gene. For the CDR3, the DNA is TGTGCCAGCAGCCCAGAGGCCCGGGGGAGTGGTGAAAAACTGTTTTTT. Protein sequence: CASSPEARGSGEKLFF.

This clonotype was seen a handful of times. The J gene is TRBJ1-4, the V gene TRBV19, with D perhaps matching TRBD1 (6 bases). This CDR3 has 17 amino acids. CDR1 and CDR2 from the germline V gene are LNHDA and SQIVND (reference sequence). Trimming shortened V by 6 bases and J by 8 bases, and 25 bases separated the two germline ends. CDR3 in amino acids: CASSLREGWGRGEKLFF. In DNA form, the CDR3 reads TGTGCCAGTAGCCTCCGGGAGGGGTGGGGGCGCGGGGAAAAACTGTTTTTT.

The chain combines TRBV10-3 with TRBJ2-1, with a possible D match to TRBD2 (5 bases). Trimming removed 3 bases at V and 7 bases at J, with 13 bases between. CDR3 length equals 14 residues. Germline-derived CDR1 and CDR2 are ENHRY and SYGVKD. The CDR3 bases are TGTGCCATCAGTGATGAGACTAAAGGGAATGAGCAGTTCTTC. Translating gives CAISDETKGNEQFF.

This clonotype was counted only a few times. V is TRBV7-2 and J is TRBJ2-3; perhaps TRBD1 as D (6 bases). The V gene's germline CDR1 is SGHTA and CDR2 FQGNSA. Trimming left V 10 bases short and J 0 bases short, with 20 bases between. The CDR3 length is 16 residues. In DNA form, the CDR3 reads TGTGCCACCAGGGGAACTTTACGGCAAAGCACAGATACGCAGTATTTT. Residues: CATRGTLRQSTDTQYF.

This clonotype was seen many times. The chain carries TRBV4-3 and TRBJ2-7; TRBD1 might be the D (5 bases). Germline V gene sequence: CDR1 LGHNA, CDR2 YSLEER. The CDR3 is 14 amino acids. V was trimmed by 0 bases and J by 5 bases, leaving 11 bases between them. The CDR3: CASSQEPGPNEQYF. CDR3 coding DNA: TGCGCCAGCAGCCAAGAGCCAGGGCCCAACGAGCAGTACTTC.

The rearrangement joins TRBV5-1 to TRBJ2-7, with 9 bases identical to TRBD2. Unmatched junction bases numbered 16, after V lost 4 bases and J lost 5 bases. CDR3 length: 17 amino acids. Germline V gene lookup returns CDR1 SGHRS and CDR2 YFSETQ. In nucleotides, the CDR3 is TGCGCCAGCAGCGTATCGCTTGGCGGGAGGGAGTCCGACGAGCAGTACTTC. This gives the protein CASSVSLGGRESDEQYF.

This clonotype was seen once. The J gene is TRBJ2-5, the V gene TRBV5-1, with 8 bases identical to TRBD2. Germline-derived CDR1 and CDR2 are SGHRS and YFSETQ. The CDR3 length is 15 residues. J lost 2 bases, V lost 3 bases, and 6 bases had no gene match. This CDR3 is CASSSSLAGQETQYF. The CDR3 nucleotides are TGCGCCAGCAGCTCCTCTTTAGCGGGACAAGAGACCCAGTACTTC.

The chain's CDR3 is CSAKQGIGETQYF. DNA of the CDR3: TGCAGTGCTAAACAGGGGATTGGCGAGACCCAGTACTTC. The genes are TRBV20-1 and TRBJ2-5, with 7 bases fitting TRBD1. CDR1 DFQATT and CDR2 SNEGSKA come from the germline V gene (reference sequence). The V gene end was trimmed by 4 bases and the J gene end by 5 bases; junction bases not matched to a gene: 7. The CDR3 consists of 13 residues.

There are many counts of this clonotype. The genes are TRBV7-8 and TRBJ2-5; no clear D. The germline V gene encodes CDR1 SGHVS and CDR2 FQNEAQ. The CDR3 covers 14 residues. The V and J ends lost 1 base and 1 base respectively, with 7 bases between them. The CDR3 is CASSLGPAQETQYF. The CDR3 region has the DNA TGTGCCAGCAGCTTAGGTCCAGCCCAAGAGACCCAGTACTTC.

This clonotype was seen more than once but under ten times. The rearrangement joins TRBV12-3 or TRBV12-4 to TRBJ2-7, with 7 bases that match TRBD2. The trim removed 3 bases at V and 6 bases at J, leaving 8 bases unmatched. The CDR3 is 14 residues long. In nucleotides, the CDR3 is TGTGCCAGCAGTTTGTTCGGACTAGTCGCCGAGCAGTACTTC. Translated, it gives CASSLFGLVAEQYF.

V usage is TRBV7-9 and J usage is TRBJ2-1, with 7 bases fitting TRBD2. Germline-derived CDR1 and CDR2 are SEHNR and FQNEAQ (reference sequence). The ends lost 5 bases at V and 3 bases at J; junction bases unmatched: 7. This CDR3 is built from 15 residues. This CDR3 is CASSSPGLSYNEQFF. DNA of the CDR3: TGTGCCAGCAGCAGTCCGGGACTAAGCTACAATGAGCAGTTCTTC. Full variable domain (remainder filled in from reference TRBV7-9 and TRBJ2-1): DTGVSQNPRHKITKRGQNVTFRCDPISEHNRLYWYRQTLGQGPEFLTYFQNEAQLEKSRLLSDRFSAERPKGSFSTLEIQRTEQGDSAMYLCASSSPGLSYNEQFFGPGTRLTVL.

This clonotype was counted a few times. The chain combines TRBV20-1 with TRBJ2-5; TRBD1 is a possible D gene (6 bases). The CDR3 covers 13 residues. Between the trimmed V and J ends, which lost 1 base and 6 bases, there was a span of 12 bases. Germline loops: CDR1 DFQATT, CDR2 SNEGSKA (reference sequence). CDR3 protein: CSARVGDMKTQYF. In nucleotides, the CDR3 is TGCAGTGCTAGAGTGGGGGACATGAAGACCCAGTACTTC.

The chain is built from TRBV6-2 or TRBV6-3 and TRBJ2-7; D is ambiguous. This CDR3 is built from 13 residues. Germline lookup yields CDR1 MNHEY and CDR2 SVGEGT. The ends were cut back, 4 bases at V and 2 bases at J, with 9 bases in the middle. CDR3 sequence: CASSWNHAYEQYV. Here the CDR3 DNA reads TGTGCCAGCAGTTGGAACCATGCCTACGAGCAGTACGTC.

This clonotype was seen repeatedly, ten times or more. The V gene is TRBV11-3, the J gene TRBJ2-3, with 7 bases lining up with TRBD2. This CDR3 contains 15 residues. CDR1 is SGHNT and CDR2 is YENEEA in the germline V gene. Trimming took 1 base from V and 4 from J; bases not matched to a gene: 5. CDR3: CASSLGGSSADTQYF. The CDR3 nucleotides read TGTGCCAGCAGCTTAGGCGGGAGCAGCGCAGATACGCAGTATTTT.